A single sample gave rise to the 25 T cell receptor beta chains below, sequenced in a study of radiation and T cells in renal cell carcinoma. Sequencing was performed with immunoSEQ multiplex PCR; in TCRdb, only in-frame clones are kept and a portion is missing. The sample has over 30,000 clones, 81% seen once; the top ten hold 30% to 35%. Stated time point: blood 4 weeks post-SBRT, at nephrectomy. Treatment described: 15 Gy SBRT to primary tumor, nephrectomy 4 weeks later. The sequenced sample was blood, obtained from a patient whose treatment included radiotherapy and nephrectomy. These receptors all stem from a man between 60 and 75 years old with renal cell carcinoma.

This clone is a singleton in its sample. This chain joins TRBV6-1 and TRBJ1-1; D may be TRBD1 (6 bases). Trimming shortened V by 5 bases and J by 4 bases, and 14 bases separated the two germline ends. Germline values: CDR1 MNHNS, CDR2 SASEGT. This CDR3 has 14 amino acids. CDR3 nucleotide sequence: TGTGCCAGCAGTAAACAACAGGGTGGCACTGAAGCTTTCTTT. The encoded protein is CASSKQQGGTEAFF.

The CDR3 nucleotides read TGCGCCAGCAGCCAAGATCGGGCAGGGGGGAACACCGGGGAGCTGTTTTTT. Amino acid sequence: CASSQDRAGGNTGELFF. V gene TRBV4-1 combines with J gene TRBJ2-2; TRBD1 matches 7 bases. The V segment lost 0 bases and the J segment 1 base; nucleotides outside the gene matches: 5. Germline-derived CDR1 and CDR2 are MGHRA and YSYEKL. The CDR3 is 17 residues long.

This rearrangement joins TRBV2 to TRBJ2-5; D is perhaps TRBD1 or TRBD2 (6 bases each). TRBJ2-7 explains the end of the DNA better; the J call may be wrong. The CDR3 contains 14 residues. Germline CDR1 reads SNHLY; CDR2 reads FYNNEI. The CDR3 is CASRGGDSPYEQYF. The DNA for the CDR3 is TGTGCCAGCAGGGGGGGCGACTCGCCCTACGAGCAGTACTTC.

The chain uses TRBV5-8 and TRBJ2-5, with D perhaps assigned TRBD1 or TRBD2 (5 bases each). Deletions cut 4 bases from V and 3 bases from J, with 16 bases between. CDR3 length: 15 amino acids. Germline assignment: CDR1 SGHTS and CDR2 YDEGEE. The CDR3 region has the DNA TGTGCCAGCAGCCCTCGGAGAGGGGATAAAGAGACCCAGTACTTC. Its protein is CASSPRRGDKETQYF.

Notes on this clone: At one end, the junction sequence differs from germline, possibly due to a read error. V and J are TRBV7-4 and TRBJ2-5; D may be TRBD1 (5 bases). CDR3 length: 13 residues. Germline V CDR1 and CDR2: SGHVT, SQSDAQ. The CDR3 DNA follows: TGTGCTAGCAGCTTAGTGCAGGGAGAGACCCAGTACTTC. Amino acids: CASSLVQGETQYF.

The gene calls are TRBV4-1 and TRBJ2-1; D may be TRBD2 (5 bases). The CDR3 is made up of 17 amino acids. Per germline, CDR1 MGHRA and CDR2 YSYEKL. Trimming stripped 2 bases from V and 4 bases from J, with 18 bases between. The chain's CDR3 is CASSQHLARPGYNEQFF. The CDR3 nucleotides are TGCGCCAGCAGCCAACATCTGGCGCGCCCGGGGTACAATGAGCAGTTCTTC.

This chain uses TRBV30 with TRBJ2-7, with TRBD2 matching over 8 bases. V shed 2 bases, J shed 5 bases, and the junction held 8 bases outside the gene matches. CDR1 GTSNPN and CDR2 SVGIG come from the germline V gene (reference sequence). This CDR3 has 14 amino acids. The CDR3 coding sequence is TGTGCCTGGAGTAGCGGGAGCGGAGTCGACGAGCAGTACTTC. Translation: CAWSSGSGVDEQYF.

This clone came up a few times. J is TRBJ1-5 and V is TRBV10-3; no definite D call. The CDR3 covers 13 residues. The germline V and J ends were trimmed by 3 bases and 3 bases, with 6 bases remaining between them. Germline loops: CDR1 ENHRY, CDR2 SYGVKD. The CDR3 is CAISDIDNQPQHF. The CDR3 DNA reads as TGTGCCATCAGTGACATTGACAATCAGCCCCAGCATTTT.

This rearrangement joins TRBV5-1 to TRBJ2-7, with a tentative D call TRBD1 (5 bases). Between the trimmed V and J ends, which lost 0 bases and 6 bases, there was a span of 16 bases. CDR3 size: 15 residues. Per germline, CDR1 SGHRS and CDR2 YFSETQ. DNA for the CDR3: TGCGCCAGCAGCTTGGGTCTTATGGGGCCGGTCGAGCAGTACTTC. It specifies CASSLGLMGPVEQYF.

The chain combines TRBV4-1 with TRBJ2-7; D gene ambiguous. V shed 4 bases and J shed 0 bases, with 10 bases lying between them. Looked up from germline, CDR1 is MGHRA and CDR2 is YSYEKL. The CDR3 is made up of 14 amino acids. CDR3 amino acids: CASSRTASSYEQYF. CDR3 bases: TGCGCCAGCAGCCGCACGGCGAGCTCCTACGAGCAGTACTTC.

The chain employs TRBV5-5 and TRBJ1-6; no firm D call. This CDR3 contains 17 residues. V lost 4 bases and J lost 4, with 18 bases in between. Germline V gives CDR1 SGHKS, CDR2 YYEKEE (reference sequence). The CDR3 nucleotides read TGTGCCAGCAGCCTACAAGCCGGGAAATATTATAATTCACCCCTCCACTTT. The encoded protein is CASSLQAGKYYNSPLHF. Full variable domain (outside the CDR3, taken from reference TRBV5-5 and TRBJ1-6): DAGVTQSPTHLIKTRGQQVTLRCSPISGHKSVSWYQQVLGQGPQFIFQYYEKEERGRGNFPDRFSARQFPNYSSELNVNALLLGDSALYLCASSLQAGKYYNSPLHFGNGTRLTVT.

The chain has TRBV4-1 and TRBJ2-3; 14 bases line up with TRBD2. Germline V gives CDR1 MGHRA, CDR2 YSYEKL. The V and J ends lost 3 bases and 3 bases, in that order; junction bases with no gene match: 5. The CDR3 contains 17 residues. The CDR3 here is CASSQPGLAGVTDTQYF. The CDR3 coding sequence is TGCGCCAGCAGCCAGCCGGGACTAGCGGGAGTTACAGATACGCAGTATTTT.

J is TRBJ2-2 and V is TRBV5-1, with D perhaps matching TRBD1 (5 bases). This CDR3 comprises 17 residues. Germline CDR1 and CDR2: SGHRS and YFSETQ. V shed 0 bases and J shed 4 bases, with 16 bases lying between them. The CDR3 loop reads CASSLAPLGVSTGELFF. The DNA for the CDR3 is TGCGCCAGCAGCTTGGCCCCCCTAGGGGTGAGCACCGGGGAGCTGTTTTTT.

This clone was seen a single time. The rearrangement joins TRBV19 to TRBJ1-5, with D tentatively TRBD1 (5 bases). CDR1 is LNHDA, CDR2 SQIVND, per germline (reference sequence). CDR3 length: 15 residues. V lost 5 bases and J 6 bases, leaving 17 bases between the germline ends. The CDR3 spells CASSSPVRVAQPQHF. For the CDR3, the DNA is TGTGCCAGTAGTTCCCCCGTCAGGGTGGCTCAGCCCCAGCATTTT.

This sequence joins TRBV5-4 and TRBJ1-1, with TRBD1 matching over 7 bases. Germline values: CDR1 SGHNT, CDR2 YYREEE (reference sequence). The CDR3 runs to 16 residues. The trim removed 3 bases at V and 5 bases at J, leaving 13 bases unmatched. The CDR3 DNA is TGTGCCAGCAGCTCCATGAGACAGGGCGGGACAACTGAAGCTTTCTTT. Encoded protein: CASSSMRQGGTTEAFF.

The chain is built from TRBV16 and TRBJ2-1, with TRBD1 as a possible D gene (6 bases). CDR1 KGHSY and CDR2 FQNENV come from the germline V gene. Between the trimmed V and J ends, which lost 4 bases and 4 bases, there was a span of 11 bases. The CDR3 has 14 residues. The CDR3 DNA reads TGTGCCAGCAGCCCTACAGGGTATTACAATGAGCAGTTCTTC. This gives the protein CASSPTGYYNEQFF.

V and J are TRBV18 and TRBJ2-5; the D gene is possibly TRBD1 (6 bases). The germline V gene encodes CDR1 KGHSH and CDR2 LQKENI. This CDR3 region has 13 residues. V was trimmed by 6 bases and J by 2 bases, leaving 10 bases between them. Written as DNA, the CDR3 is TGTGCCAGCTCCCGGGGACAACAAGAGACCCAGTACTTC. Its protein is CASSRGQQETQYF.

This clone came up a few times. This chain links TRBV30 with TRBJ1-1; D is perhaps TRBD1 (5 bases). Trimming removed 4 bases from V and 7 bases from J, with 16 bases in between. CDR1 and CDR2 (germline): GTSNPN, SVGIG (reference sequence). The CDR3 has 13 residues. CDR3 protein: CAWTGTDLIEAFF. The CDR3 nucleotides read TGTGCCTGGACCGGGACCGATCTTATTGAAGCTTTCTTT. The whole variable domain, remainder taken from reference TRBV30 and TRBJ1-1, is SQTIHQWPATLVQPVGSPLSLECTVEGTSNPNLYWYRQAAGRGLQLLFYSVGIGQISSEVPQNLSASRPQDRQFILSSKKLLLSDSGFYLCAWTGTDLIEAFFGQGTRLTVV.

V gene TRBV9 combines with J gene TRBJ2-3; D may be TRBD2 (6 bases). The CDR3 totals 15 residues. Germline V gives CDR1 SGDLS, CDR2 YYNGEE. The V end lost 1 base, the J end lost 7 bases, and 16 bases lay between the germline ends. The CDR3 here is CASSVRSGWGNTQYF. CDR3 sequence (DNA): TGTGCCAGCAGCGTAAGGAGCGGGTGGGGGAATACGCAGTATTTT.

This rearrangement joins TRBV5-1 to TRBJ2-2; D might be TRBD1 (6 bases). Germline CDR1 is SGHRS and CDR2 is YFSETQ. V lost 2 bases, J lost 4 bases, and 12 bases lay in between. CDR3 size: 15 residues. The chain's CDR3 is CASSFTGLGTGELFF. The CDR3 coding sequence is TGCGCCAGCAGCTTTACAGGGTTGGGCACCGGGGAGCTGTTTTTT. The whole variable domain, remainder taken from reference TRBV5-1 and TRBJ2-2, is KAGVTQTPRYLIKTRGQQVTLSCSPISGHRSVSWYQQTPGQGLQFLFEYFSETQRNKGNFPGRFSGRQFSNSRSEMNVSTLELGDSALYLCASSFTGLGTGELFFGEGSRLTVL.

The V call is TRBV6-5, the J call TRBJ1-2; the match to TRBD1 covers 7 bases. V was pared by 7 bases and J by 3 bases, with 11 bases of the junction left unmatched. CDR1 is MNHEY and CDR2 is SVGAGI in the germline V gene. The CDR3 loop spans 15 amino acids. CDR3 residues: CASNSVQGPYYGYTF. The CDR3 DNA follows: TGTGCCAGCAATTCTGTACAGGGGCCGTACTATGGCTACACCTTC.

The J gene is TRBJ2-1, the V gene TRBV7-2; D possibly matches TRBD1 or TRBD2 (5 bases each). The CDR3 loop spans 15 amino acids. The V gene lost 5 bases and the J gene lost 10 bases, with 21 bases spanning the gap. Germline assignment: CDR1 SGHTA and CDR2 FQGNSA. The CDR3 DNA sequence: TGTGCCAGCAGCCAGGCCGGGGCTCGATTTAGCGAGCAGTTCTTC. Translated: CASSQAGARFSEQFF.

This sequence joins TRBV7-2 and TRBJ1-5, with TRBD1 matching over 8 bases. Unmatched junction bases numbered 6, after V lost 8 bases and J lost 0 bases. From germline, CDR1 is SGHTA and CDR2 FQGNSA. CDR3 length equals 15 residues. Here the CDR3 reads CASRPGTGSNQPQHF. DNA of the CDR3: TGTGCCAGCCGGCCCGGGACAGGTAGCAATCAGCCCCAGCATTTT.

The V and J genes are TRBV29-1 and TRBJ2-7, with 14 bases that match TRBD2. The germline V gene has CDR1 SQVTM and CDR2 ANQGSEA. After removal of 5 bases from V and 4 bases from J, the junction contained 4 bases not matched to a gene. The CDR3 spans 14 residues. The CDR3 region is CSVYGTSGSYEQYF. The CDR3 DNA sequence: TGCAGCGTTTACGGGACTAGCGGGAGTTACGAGCAGTACTTC.

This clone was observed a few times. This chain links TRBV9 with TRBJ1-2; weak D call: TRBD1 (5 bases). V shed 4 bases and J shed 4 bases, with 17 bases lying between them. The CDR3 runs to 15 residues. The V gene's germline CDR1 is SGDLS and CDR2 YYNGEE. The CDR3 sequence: CASSPHRGGSYGYTF. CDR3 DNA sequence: TGTGCCAGCAGCCCTCACCGCGGGGGGAGCTATGGCTACACCTTC. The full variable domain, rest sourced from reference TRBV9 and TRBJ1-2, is DSGVTQTPKHLITATGQRVTLRCSPRSGDLSVYWYQQSLDQGLQFLIQYYNGEERAKGNILERFSAQQFPDLHSELNLSSLELGDSALYFCASSPHRGGSYGYTFGSGTRLTVV.